The 31 T cell receptor beta chains given below trace back to one sample, sequenced in a study of human versus mouse CDR3 diversity and MHC coevolution. Profiling relied on immunoSEQ multiplex PCR, and the TCRdb table lists in-frame clones only, not all of them. The sample holds 60,000 or so clones, around 94% seen once. The sample comprised naive CD4+ T cells from blood. Subset noted: CD45RO-negative CD62L-positive naive CD4 T cells. The receptors come from a person in their sixties or seventies in good health.

V gene TRBV19 combines with J gene TRBJ2-7; D unresolved. The V end lost 6 bases, the J end lost 0 bases, and 12 bases lay between the germline ends. Germline assignment: CDR1 LNHDA and CDR2 SQIVND (reference sequence). This CDR3 contains 14 residues. The CDR3 loop reads CASRNRLSSYEQYF. As DNA, the CDR3 is TGTGCCAGTAGGAACAGATTAAGCTCCTACGAGCAGTACTTC. Based on the CDR3 plus reference TRBV19 and TRBJ2-7, the full variable domain is DGGITQSPKYLFRKEGQNVTLSCEQNLNHDAMYWYRQDPGQGLRLIYYSQIVNDFQKGDIAEGYSVSREKKESFPLTVTSAQKNPTAFYLCASRNRLSSYEQYFGPGTRLTVT.

The gene calls are TRBV4-1 and TRBJ2-7; TRBD2 aligns across 8 bases. This CDR3 is built from 16 residues. The germline V gene has CDR1 MGHRA and CDR2 YSYEKL. With V trimmed by 1 base and J by 0 bases, 5 bases remained unmatched. Here the CDR3 reads CASSQATSGSSYEQYF. The CDR3 coding sequence is TGCGCCAGCAGCCAAGCAACTAGCGGTAGCTCCTACGAGCAGTACTTC.

The rearrangement uses TRBV5-1 and TRBJ2-2; D gene ambiguous. V lost 5 bases and J 6 bases, leaving 5 bases between the germline ends. Germline assignment: CDR1 SGHRS and CDR2 YFSETQ. The CDR3 covers 11 residues. In nucleotides, the CDR3 is TGCGCCAGCAGTTTCTCCGGGGAGCTGTTTTTT. This sequence encodes CASSFSGELFF.

V usage is TRBV11-2 and J usage is TRBJ1-1; D call uncertain. The CDR3 is 15 residues long. V was pared by 1 base and J by 1 base, with 10 bases between. Germline loops: CDR1 SGHAT, CDR2 FQNNGV. The CDR3 spells CASSLVRGGNTEAFF. In DNA, the CDR3 is TGTGCCAGCAGCTTAGTCCGGGGAGGGAACACTGAAGCTTTCTTT.

J is TRBJ1-6 and V is TRBV9; D might be TRBD1 (6 bases). Germline V gene lookup returns CDR1 SGDLS and CDR2 YYNGEE. V lost 0 bases to trimming and J lost 7 bases, with 11 bases between them. The CDR3 spans 15 residues. CDR3 in amino acids: CASSVDGQGNSPLHF. The CDR3 DNA sequence: TGTGCCAGCAGCGTAGACGGTCAGGGGAATTCACCCCTCCACTTT.

CDR3 DNA: TGTGCCAGCAGCAAAGCGCCTTCTGGAAACACCATATATTTT. It codes for CASSKAPSGNTIYF. The gene calls are TRBV7-2 and TRBJ1-3; D is undetermined. Per the germline V gene, CDR1 is SGHTA and CDR2 is FQGNSA. V gave up 5 bases and J gave up 1 base, with 9 bases separating them. The CDR3 sequence is 14 residues long. Full variable domain (outside the CDR3, taken from reference TRBV7-2 and TRBJ1-3): GAGVSQSPSNKVTEKGKDVELRCDPISGHTALYWYRQSLGQGLEFLIYFQGNSAPDKSGLPSDRFSAERTGGSVSTLTIQRTQQEDSAVYLCASSKAPSGNTIYFGEGSWLTVV.

This sequence joins TRBV27 and TRBJ1-2; 11 positions agree with TRBD1. Germline values: CDR1 MNHEY, CDR2 SMNVEV (reference sequence). The CDR3 has 16 residues. V gave up 4 bases and J gave up 1 base; unmatched junction bases: 5. The CDR3 spells CASSSWDRGINYGYTF. As DNA, the CDR3 is TGTGCCAGCAGTTCATGGGACAGGGGGATTAACTATGGCTACACCTTC.

V usage is TRBV5-4 and J usage is TRBJ2-7; D not resolved. V lost 1 base, J lost 2 bases, and 10 bases lay in between. Germline V CDR1 and CDR2: SGHNT, YYREEE (reference sequence). The CDR3 loop spans 14 amino acids. CDR3 sequence reads: CASSLSLPTYEQYF. CDR3 in DNA: TGTGCCAGCAGCTTGTCCCTACCAACCTACGAGCAGTACTTC.

CDR3 amino acids: CASSESGLAGETQYF. The CDR3 nucleotides read TGCGCCAGCAGTGAGTCGGGACTAGCGGGCGAGACCCAGTACTTC. The V gene is TRBV10-2, the J gene TRBJ2-5, with 12 bases aligning to TRBD2. V lost 0 bases and J lost 5; bases outside the gene matches: 1. Looked up from germline, CDR1 is WSHSY and CDR2 is SAAADI. The CDR3 consists of 15 residues.

V is TRBV25-1 and J is TRBJ1-2; 9 bases are a match to TRBD1. Germline CDR1 reads MGHDK; CDR2 reads SYGVNS. Germline trimming cut 3 bases from V and 5 bases from J; bases unmatched to any gene: 4. The CDR3 length is 14 residues. The CDR3 region is CASSDEGQGYGYTF. The CDR3 region has the DNA TGTGCCAGCAGTGATGAAGGACAGGGGTATGGCTACACCTTC.

The gene calls are TRBV4-1 and TRBJ2-5, with TRBD2 identical over 7 bases. Germline V CDR1 and CDR2: MGHRA, YSYEKL. The length of the CDR3 is 14 residues. V trimming: 6 bases; J trimming: 1 base; junction bases outside the gene matches: 5. The chain's CDR3 is CASRKLAAQETQYF. The CDR3 region has the DNA TGCGCCAGCAGAAAGCTAGCGGCCCAAGAGACCCAGTACTTC.

The chain links TRBV10-1 to TRBJ2-3; 11 positions match TRBD2. This CDR3 is built from 15 residues. J lost 6 bases, V lost 2 bases, and 4 bases had no gene match. Germline V gene lookup returns CDR1 WNHNN and CDR2 SYGVQD (reference sequence). The CDR3 here is CASSETSGSSDTQYF. The DNA for the CDR3 is TGCGCCAGCAGTGAGACTAGCGGGAGTTCGGATACGCAGTATTTT.

The genes are TRBV6-6 and TRBJ2-5; 9 nucleotides agree with TRBD1. The J call may be incorrect, as the DNA end agrees better with TRBJ2-7. The germline V gene encodes CDR1 MNHNY and CDR2 SVGAGI (reference sequence). The length of the CDR3 is 16 residues. The CDR3 nucleotides read TGTGCCAGCACCCCCCACCCGGGACAGGGTGGGTACGAGCAGTACTTC. As protein: CASTPHPGQGGYEQYF.

The chain joins TRBV5-1 to TRBJ2-5; 9 bases are a match to TRBD2. This CDR3 is 16 amino acids long. Germline loops: CDR1 SGHRS, CDR2 YFSETQ. V lost 3 bases, J lost 2 bases, and 8 bases stayed unmatched. The CDR3 protein is CASSSRTSGSQETQYF. The CDR3 bases are TGCGCCAGCAGCTCTAGAACTAGCGGGTCTCAAGAGACCCAGTACTTC.

This clone was detected a few times. The gene calls are TRBV19 and TRBJ1-5; D ambiguous. Trimming left V 0 bases short and J 5 bases short, with 8 bases between. CDR1 and CDR2 from the germline V gene are LNHDA and SQIVND (reference sequence). The CDR3 has 14 amino acids. CDR3 DNA sequence: TGTGCCAGTAGTATAGAAAGGACTCATCAGCCCCAGCATTTT. It yields the protein CASSIERTHQPQHF.

V gene TRBV11-2 combines with J gene TRBJ2-7; possible D gene TRBD1, 6 bases. Germline V gives CDR1 SGHAT, CDR2 FQNNGV. V was cut by 5 bases and J by 3 bases, with 17 bases left in between. This CDR3 is 15 amino acids long. The CDR3, as DNA: TGTGCCAGCAGCGCAGTCCTGGACAGAGACTACGAGCAGTACTTC. Translation gives CASSAVLDRDYEQYF.

This chain links TRBV11-3 with TRBJ2-2; 8 nucleotides align to TRBD1. After removal of 3 bases from V and 4 bases from J, the junction contained 10 bases not matched to a gene. CDR3 length: 17 amino acids. Germline CDR1 and CDR2: SGHNT and YENEEA. The CDR3 region is CASSLGPGGDSTGELFF. The CDR3 DNA is TGTGCCAGCAGCTTGGGGCCAGGGGGCGATAGCACCGGGGAGCTGTTTTTT.

The V gene is TRBV15, the J gene TRBJ1-2; 10 bases are a match to TRBD1. CDR1 LNHNV and CDR2 YYDKDF come from the germline V gene (reference sequence). This CDR3 has 14 amino acids. The J segment lost 8 bases and the V segment lost 1 base, leaving 4 bases of the junction unmatched. CDR3 nucleotide sequence: TGTGCCACCAGCAGAGGACAGGGGGCGCAGGGCTACACCTTC. Translated: CATSRGQGAQGYTF.

The chain uses TRBV30 and TRBJ2-2; D is possibly TRBD1 (5 bases). The CDR3 covers 13 residues. Trimming shortened V by 4 bases and J by 4 bases, and 10 bases separated the two germline ends. The V gene's germline CDR1 is GTSNPN and CDR2 SVGIG (reference sequence). This CDR3 reads CAWNRQLTGELFF. Written as DNA, the CDR3 is TGTGCCTGGAACCGACAGCTCACCGGGGAGCTGTTTTTT.

This rearrangement joins TRBV29-1 to TRBJ2-5, with TRBD2 as a possible D gene (6 bases). Trimming took off 4 bases at V and 5 bases at J, with 14 bases between the two ends. The CDR3 consists of 13 residues. Germline V gene sequence: CDR1 SQVTM, CDR2 ANQGSEA. The CDR3: CSVVLGGGETQYF. The CDR3 nucleotides read TGCAGCGTTGTCCTGGGTGGAGGGGAGACCCAGTACTTC.

The chain recombines TRBV5-6 with TRBJ2-7; D is perhaps TRBD2 (7 bases). Germline CDR1 reads SGHDT; CDR2 reads YYEEEE. The CDR3 is made up of 15 amino acids. Trimming removed 2 bases from V and 3 bases from J, with 15 bases in between. CDR3 amino acids: CASSFRGAFVYEQYF. The CDR3 coding sequence is TGTGCCAGCAGCTTCCGGGGGGCCTTCGTCTACGAGCAGTACTTC. Full variable domain (outside the CDR3, taken from reference TRBV5-6 and TRBJ2-7): DAGVTQSPTHLIKTRGQQVTLRCSPKSGHDTVSWYQQALGQGPQFIFQYYEEEERQRGNFPDRFSGHQFPNYSSELNVNALLLGDSALYLCASSFRGAFVYEQYFGPGTRLTVT.

V usage is TRBV5-4 and J usage is TRBJ2-7; 10 bases line up with TRBD2. The CDR3 spans 15 residues. Germline values: CDR1 SGHNT, CDR2 YYREEE (reference sequence). V lost 0 bases to trimming and J lost 3 bases; unmatched junction nucleotides: 3. The chain's CDR3 is CASSLALAGDYEQYF. The CDR3 nucleotides read TGTGCCAGCAGCTTGGCGCTAGCGGGAGACTACGAGCAGTACTTC.

The chain links TRBV9 to TRBJ2-1; 7 bases agree with TRBD2. Per germline, CDR1 SGDLS and CDR2 YYNGEE. The CDR3 spans 16 residues. V gave up 4 bases and J gave up 4 bases; unmatched junction bases: 11. In DNA form, the CDR3 reads TGTGCCAGCAGCAAAATCTCGGGCGGGAGTTACAATGAGCAGTTCTTC. It codes for CASSKISGGSYNEQFF.

This chain connects TRBV6-1 to TRBJ2-7; TRBD1 matches at 7 bases. The germline gives CDR1 MNHNS, CDR2 SASEGT. The V segment lost 7 bases and the J segment 2 bases; nucleotides outside the gene matches: 11. The CDR3 runs to 15 residues. Written as DNA, the CDR3 is TGTGCCAGCAAGGGGGCGCAGGGCCTACCCTACGAGCAGTACTTC. Its protein product is CASKGAQGLPYEQYF.

This clone was picked up one time. The chain joins TRBV7-7 to TRBJ2-3; D uncertain. The CDR3 loop spans 13 amino acids. V lost 1 base and J 5 bases, leaving 7 bases between the germline ends. Germline V CDR1 and CDR2: SSHAT, FNYEAQ (reference sequence). The CDR3 loop reads CASSLGARDTQYF. The CDR3 DNA reads TGTGCCAGCAGCTTAGGCGCGAGAGATACGCAGTATTTT.

This chain uses TRBV9 with TRBJ2-3; D perhaps matches TRBD2 (5 bases). The germline CDR1 and CDR2 sequences are SGDLS and YYNGEE. This CDR3 is 15 amino acids long. V shed 0 bases and J shed 1 base, with 9 bases lying between them. The CDR3 is CASSVGGSGTDTQYF. CDR3 sequence (DNA): TGTGCCAGCAGCGTAGGGGGTAGCGGCACAGATACGCAGTATTTT.

This rearrangement joins TRBV27 to TRBJ1-1; 11 bases line up with TRBD1. V dropped 5 bases and J dropped 8; count of bases not matched to a gene: 10. The CDR3 totals 15 residues. The germline V gene encodes CDR1 MNHEY and CDR2 SMNVEV (reference sequence). The CDR3 DNA follows: TGTGCCAGCAGTCGTTGGACAGGGGGCGTCCCAGAAGCTTTCTTT. This codes for CASSRWTGGVPEAFF.

The genes are TRBV4-1 and TRBJ1-2; the D gene is possibly TRBD1 (5 bases). The germline CDR1 and CDR2 sequences are MGHRA and YSYEKL. V lost 0 bases and J lost 4, with 12 bases in between. This CDR3 has 15 amino acids. CDR3 DNA: TGCGCCAGCAGCCAAGAGACAGCCGAGTTCTATGGCTACACCTTC. This translates into CASSQETAEFYGYTF.

CDR3 region: CASLSRGNEQFF. In DNA, the CDR3 is TGCGCCAGCCTATCACGCGGCAATGAGCAGTTCTTC. This chain joins TRBV5-1 and TRBJ2-1; D unclear. The CDR3 sequence is 12 residues long. V gave up 7 bases and J gave up 6 bases, with 11 bases separating them. Germline V CDR1 and CDR2: SGHRS, YFSETQ. The complete variable domain, with remaining parts taken from reference TRBV5-1 and TRBJ2-1, reads KAGVTQTPRYLIKTRGQQVTLSCSPISGHRSVSWYQQTPGQGLQFLFEYFSETQRNKGNFPGRFSGRQFSNSRSEMNVSTLELGDSALYLCASLSRGNEQFFGPGTRLTVL.

J is TRBJ2-7 and V is TRBV6-5; D remains unclear. This CDR3 has 14 amino acids. Trimming stripped 2 bases from V and 2 bases from J, with 10 bases between. Germline CDR1 and CDR2: MNHEY and SVGAGI. The CDR3 DNA is TGTGCCAGCAGTTACGGCGGCAGAGCCTACGAGCAGTACTTC. Translation: CASSYGGRAYEQYF.

J is TRBJ2-1 and V is TRBV7-8; 8 bases fit TRBD2. This CDR3 comprises 16 residues. Germline V gene sequence: CDR1 SGHVS, CDR2 FQNEAQ. Unmatched junction bases numbered 8, after V lost 5 bases and J lost 2 bases. In DNA form, the CDR3 reads TGTGCCAGCAGCACTACTAGCGGAGGCCCCTACAATGAGCAGTTCTTC. Its protein product is CASSTTSGGPYNEQFF.